This TCR beta chain originates from a study of blood T cell repertoires in COVID-19. For the study at large: Whether acute or convalescent, the COVID-19 samples came from the United States, Italy and Spain. Sources were T cells, B-cell-depleted T cells, or PBMCs; the material itself was cDNA or gDNA.

Germline loops: CDR1 SGHTA, CDR2 FQGNSA. CDR3 length: 15 residues. Between the trimmed V and J ends, which lost 1 base and 1 base, there was a span of 11 bases. In the study's own analysis: Quantification of nucleated cells was approximated via reference gene primer amplification. Sequenced by immunoSEQ multiplex PCR; TCRdb stores in-frame clones only, minus some. The V and J calls and clone size come from that table; D and trimming were worked out from the DNA. The sample lists about 200,000 clones, roughly 85% occurring once. The chain uses TRBV7-2 and TRBJ2-7; D perhaps matches TRBD1 (5 bases). Sample: peripheral blood. The TCR comes from a woman older than 75 with acute or convalescent COVID-19. The DNA of the CDR3 is TGTGCCAGCAGCTTAGTACGTACAGGATCCTACGAGCAGTACTTC. This sequence encodes CASSLVRTGSYEQYF.